The entry below gives a single T cell receptor (beta chain) sequence along with its context. This sample is part of a study of shared clonotypes between healthy human individuals. Data came from immunoSEQ multiplex PCR; TCRdb stores just in-frame clones and leaves some out. The sample yields about 2.3 million clones, about 92% seen once. V gave up 5 bases and J gave up 2 bases, with 10 bases separating them. The CDR3 has 13 amino acids. CDR1 and CDR2 from the germline V gene are SEHNR and FQNEAQ (reference sequence). This TCR derives from a man aged 18 to 30 in good health. Some clones in this sample may be carry-over from other donors' samples. The chain uses TRBV7-9 and TRBJ2-7; tentative D call: TRBD2 (5 bases). Sequenced: naive CD4+ T cells from PBMCs. Subset defined: CD45RA+ positively selected. The CDR3 DNA sequence: TGTGCCAGCAGCCGAATCGGGACCTACGAGCAGTACTTC. Translated, it gives CASSRIGTYEQYF. The whole variable domain, filled in from reference TRBV7-9 and TRBJ2-7, reads DTGVSQNPRHKITKRGQNVTFRCDPISEHNRLYWYRQTLGQGPEFLTYFQNEAQLEKSRLLSDRFSAERPKGSFSTLEIQRTEQGDSAMYLCASSRIGTYEQYFGPGTRLTVT.